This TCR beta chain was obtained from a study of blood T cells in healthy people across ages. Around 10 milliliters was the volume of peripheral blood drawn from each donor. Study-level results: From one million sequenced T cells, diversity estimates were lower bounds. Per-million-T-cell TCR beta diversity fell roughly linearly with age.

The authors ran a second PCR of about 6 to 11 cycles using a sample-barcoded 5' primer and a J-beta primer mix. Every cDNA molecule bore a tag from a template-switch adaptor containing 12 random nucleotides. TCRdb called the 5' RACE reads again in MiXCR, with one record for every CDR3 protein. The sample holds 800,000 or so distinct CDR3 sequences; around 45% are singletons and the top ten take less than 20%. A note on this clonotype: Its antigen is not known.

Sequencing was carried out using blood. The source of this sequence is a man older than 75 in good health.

The CDR3 sequence is CASSPMTSGMSTDTQYF. In DNA form, the CDR3 reads TGTGCCAGCAGCCCGATGACTAGCGGGATGAGCACAGATACGCAGTATTTT. The V call is TRBV7-3, the J call TRBJ2-3, with TRBD2 matching over 11 bases. Losses at the gene ends were 5 bases for V and 0 bases for J; bases not matched to a gene: 7. Per germline, CDR1 SGHTA and CDR2 FQGTGA. CDR3 length: 17 amino acids.